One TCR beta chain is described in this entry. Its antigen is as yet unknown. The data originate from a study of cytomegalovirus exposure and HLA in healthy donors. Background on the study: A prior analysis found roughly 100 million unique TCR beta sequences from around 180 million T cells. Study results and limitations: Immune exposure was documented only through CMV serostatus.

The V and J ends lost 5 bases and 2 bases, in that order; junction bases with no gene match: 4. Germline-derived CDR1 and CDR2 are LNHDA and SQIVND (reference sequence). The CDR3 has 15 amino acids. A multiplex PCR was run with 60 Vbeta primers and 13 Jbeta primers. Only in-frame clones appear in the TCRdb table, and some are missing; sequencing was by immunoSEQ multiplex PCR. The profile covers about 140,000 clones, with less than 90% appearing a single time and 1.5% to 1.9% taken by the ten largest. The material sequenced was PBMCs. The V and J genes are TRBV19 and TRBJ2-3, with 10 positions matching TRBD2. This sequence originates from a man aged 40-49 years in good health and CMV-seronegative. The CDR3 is CASSATSGDTDTQYF. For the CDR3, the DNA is TGTGCCAGTAGTGCCACTAGCGGGGACACAGATACGCAGTATTTT.